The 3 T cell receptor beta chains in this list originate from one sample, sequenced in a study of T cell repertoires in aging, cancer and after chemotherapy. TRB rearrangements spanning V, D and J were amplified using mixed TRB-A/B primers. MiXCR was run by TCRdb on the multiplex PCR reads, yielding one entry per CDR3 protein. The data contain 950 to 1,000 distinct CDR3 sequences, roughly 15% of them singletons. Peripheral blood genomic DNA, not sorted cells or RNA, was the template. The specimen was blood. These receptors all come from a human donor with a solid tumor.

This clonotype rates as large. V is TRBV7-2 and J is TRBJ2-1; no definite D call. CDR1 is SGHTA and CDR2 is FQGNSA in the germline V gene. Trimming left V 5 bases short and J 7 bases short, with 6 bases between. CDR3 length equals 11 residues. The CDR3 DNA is TGTGCCAGCAGCAAACTGAATGAGCAGTTCTTC. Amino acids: CASSKLNEQFF.

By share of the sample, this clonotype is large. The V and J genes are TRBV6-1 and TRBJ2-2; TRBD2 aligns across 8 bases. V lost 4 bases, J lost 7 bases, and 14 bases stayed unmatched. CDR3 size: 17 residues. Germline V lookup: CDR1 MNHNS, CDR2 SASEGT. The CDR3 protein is CASSAQIGAGVGGELFF. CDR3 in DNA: TGTGCCAGCAGTGCCCAGATAGGAGCGGGAGTAGGCGGGGAGCTGTTTTTT.

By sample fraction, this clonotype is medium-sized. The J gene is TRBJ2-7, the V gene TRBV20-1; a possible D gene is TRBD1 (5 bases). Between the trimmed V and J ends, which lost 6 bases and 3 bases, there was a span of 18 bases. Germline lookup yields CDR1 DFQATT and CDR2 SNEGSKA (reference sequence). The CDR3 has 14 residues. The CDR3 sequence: CSASTTGVYYEQYF. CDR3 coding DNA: TGCAGTGCATCCACCACAGGAGTTTACTACGAGCAGTACTTC.